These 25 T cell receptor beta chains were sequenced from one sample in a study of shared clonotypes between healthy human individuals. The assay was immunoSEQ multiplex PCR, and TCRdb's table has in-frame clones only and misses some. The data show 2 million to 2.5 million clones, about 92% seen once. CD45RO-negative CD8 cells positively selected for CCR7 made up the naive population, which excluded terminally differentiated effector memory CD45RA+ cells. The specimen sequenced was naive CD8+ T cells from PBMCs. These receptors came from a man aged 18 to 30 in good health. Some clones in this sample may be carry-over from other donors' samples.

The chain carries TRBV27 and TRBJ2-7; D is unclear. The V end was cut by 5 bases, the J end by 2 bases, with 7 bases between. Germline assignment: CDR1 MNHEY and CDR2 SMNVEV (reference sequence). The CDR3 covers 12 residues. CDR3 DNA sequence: TGTGCCAGCAGTCCCTACCCCTACGAGCAGTACTTC. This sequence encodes CASSPYPYEQYF.

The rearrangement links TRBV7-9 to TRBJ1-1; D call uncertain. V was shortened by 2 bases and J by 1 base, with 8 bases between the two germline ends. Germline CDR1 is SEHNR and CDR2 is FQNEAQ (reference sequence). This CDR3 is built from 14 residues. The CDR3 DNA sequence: TGTGCCAGCAGCTTAACCTACAAGAACACTGAAGCTTTCTTT. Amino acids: CASSLTYKNTEAFF.

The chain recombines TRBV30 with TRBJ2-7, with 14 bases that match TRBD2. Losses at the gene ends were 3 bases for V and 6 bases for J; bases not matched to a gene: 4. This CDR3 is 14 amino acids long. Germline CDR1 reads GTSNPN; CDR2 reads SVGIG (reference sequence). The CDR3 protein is CAWSPGLAGVEQYF. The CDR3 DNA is TGTGCCTGGAGCCCGGGACTAGCGGGAGTCGAGCAGTACTTC. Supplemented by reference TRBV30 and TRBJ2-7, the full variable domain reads SQTIHQWPATLVQPVGSPLSLECTVEGTSNPNLYWYRQAAGRGLQLLFYSVGIGQISSEVPQNLSASRPQDRQFILSSKKLLLSDSGFYLCAWSPGLAGVEQYFGPGTRLTVT.

The CDR3 sequence is CAGGTGVTPGELFF. The CDR3, as DNA: TGTGCCGGTGGGACAGGGGTTACCCCCGGGGAGCTGTTTTTT. The J gene is TRBJ2-2, the V gene TRBV28, with 10 bases lining up with TRBD1. Germline-derived CDR1 and CDR2 are MDHEN and SYDVKM. This CDR3 has 14 residues. V lost 11 bases and J lost 6; bases outside the gene matches: 9.

In DNA form, the CDR3 reads TGTGCCAGTTCGACCGGAGAGGGAGAGGGTTGGGATACGCAGTATTTT. Residues: CASSTGEGEGWDTQYF. The chain couples TRBV19 to TRBJ2-3; maybe TRBD2 (5 bases). Germline V gene lookup returns CDR1 LNHDA and CDR2 SQIVND (reference sequence). The CDR3 covers 16 residues. Trimming pared 8 bases from V and 6 bases from J, leaving 24 bases between.

The chain's CDR3 is CASSDWVDVLTYEQYF. CDR3 DNA: TGTGCCAGCAGTGATTGGGTCGACGTCCTAACCTACGAGCAGTACTTC. The chain is built from TRBV2 and TRBJ2-7; D unclear. CDR3 size: 16 residues. V was pared by 3 bases and J by 2 bases, with 17 bases between. Germline CDR1 SNHLY, CDR2 FYNNEI.

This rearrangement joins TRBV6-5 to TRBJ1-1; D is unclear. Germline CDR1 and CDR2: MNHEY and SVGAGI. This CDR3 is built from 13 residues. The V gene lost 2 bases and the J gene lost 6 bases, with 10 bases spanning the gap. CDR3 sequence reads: CASSYGQSPEAFF. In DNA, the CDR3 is TGTGCCAGCAGTTACGGTCAGTCTCCTGAAGCTTTCTTT.

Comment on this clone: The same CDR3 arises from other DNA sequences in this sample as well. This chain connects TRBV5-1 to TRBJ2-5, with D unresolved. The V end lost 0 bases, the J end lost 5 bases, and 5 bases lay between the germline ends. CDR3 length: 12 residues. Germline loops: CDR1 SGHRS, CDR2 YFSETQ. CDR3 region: CASSLEGETQYF. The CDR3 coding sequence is TGCGCCAGCAGCTTGGAAGGCGAGACCCAGTACTTC.

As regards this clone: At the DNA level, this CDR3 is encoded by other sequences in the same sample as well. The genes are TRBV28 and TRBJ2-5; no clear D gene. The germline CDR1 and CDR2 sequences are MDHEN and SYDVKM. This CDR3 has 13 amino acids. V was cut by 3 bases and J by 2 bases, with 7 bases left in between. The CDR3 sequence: CASSFRAQETQYF. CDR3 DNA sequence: TGTGCCAGCAGTTTTCGAGCACAAGAGACCCAGTACTTC.

For the CDR3, the DNA is TGTGTCAGAAGCTTAGGGGGAAGAGCCAATGAGCAGTTCTTC. The encoded protein is CVRSLGGRANEQFF. This chain connects TRBV7-5 to TRBJ2-1. TRBV7-5 is assigned pseudogene status. The CDR3 has 14 residues.

The CDR3 reads CASSQHRSQIYEQYF. DNA for the CDR3: TGCGCCAGCAGCCAACATCGTTCACAGATTTACGAGCAGTACTTC. The chain carries TRBV4-1 and TRBJ2-7; D not resolved. The germline V gene encodes CDR1 MGHRA and CDR2 YSYEKL. The CDR3 extends over 15 amino acids. V shed 2 bases and J shed 4 bases, with 15 bases lying between them.

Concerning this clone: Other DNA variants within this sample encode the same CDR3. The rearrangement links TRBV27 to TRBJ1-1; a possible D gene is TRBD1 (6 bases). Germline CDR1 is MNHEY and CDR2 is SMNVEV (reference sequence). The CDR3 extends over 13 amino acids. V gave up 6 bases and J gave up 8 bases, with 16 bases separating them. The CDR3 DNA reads TGTGCCAGCAGCCCTCGGGGGGCTACCGAAGCTTTCTTT. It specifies CASSPRGATEAFF.

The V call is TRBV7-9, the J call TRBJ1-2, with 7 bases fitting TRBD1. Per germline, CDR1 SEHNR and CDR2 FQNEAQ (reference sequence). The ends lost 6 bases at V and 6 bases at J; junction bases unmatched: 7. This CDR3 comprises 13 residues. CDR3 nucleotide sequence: TGTGCCAGCAGGGCCGGGACAGATCATGGCTACACCTTC. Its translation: CASRAGTDHGYTF. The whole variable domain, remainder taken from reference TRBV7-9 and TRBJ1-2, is DTGVSQNPRHKITKRGQNVTFRCDPISEHNRLYWYRQTLGQGPEFLTYFQNEAQLEKSRLLSDRFSAERPKGSFSTLEIQRTEQGDSAMYLCASRAGTDHGYTFGSGTRLTVV.

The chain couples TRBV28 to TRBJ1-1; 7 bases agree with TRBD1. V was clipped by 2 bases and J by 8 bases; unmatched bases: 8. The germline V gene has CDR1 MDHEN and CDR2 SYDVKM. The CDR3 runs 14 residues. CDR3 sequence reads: CASSLRGGAGEAFF. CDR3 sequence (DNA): TGTGCCAGCAGTTTAAGAGGGGGCGCCGGGGAAGCTTTCTTT.

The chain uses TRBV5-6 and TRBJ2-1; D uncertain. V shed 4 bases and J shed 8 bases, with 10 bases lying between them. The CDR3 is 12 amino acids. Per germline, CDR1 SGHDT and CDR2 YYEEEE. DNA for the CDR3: TGTGCCAGCAGCCCCCTGTCCGATGAGCAGTTCTTC. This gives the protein CASSPLSDEQFF.

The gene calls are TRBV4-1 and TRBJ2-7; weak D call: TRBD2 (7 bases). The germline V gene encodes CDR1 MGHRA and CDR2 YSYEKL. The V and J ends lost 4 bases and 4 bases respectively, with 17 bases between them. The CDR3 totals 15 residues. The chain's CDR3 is CASSPGLGGLYEQYF. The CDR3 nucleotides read TGCGCCAGCAGCCCCGGATTGGGGGGGCTATACGAGCAGTACTTC.

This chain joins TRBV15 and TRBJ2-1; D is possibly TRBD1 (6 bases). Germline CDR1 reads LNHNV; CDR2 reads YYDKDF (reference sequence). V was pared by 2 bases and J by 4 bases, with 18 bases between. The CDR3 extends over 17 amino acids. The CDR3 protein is CATSRSGHLQGYNEQFF. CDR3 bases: TGTGCCACCAGCAGATCGGGACACCTGCAGGGGTACAATGAGCAGTTCTTC.

The CDR3 nucleotides are TGCGCCAGCAGCCAAGATAGGAAGACGGCCACCTACGAGCAGTACTTC. Translated, it gives CASSQDRKTATYEQYF. V and J are TRBV4-1 and TRBJ2-7, with no clear D. CDR1 and CDR2 (germline): MGHRA, YSYEKL. The ends were cut back, 0 bases at V and 2 bases at J, with 14 bases in the middle. The CDR3 loop spans 16 amino acids.

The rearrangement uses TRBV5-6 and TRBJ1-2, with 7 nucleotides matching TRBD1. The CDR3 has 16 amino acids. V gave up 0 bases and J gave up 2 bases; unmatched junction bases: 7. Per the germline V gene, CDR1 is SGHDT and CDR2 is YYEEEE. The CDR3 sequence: CASSLDPLGQNYGYTF. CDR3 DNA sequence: TGTGCCAGCAGCTTGGATCCGCTGGGACAGAACTATGGCTACACCTTC.

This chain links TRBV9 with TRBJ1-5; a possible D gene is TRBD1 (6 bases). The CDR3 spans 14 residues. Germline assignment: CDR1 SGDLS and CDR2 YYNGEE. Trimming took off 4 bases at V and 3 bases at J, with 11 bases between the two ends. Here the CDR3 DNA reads TGTGCCAGCAGCCTGGACAGCTCCAATCAGCCCCAGCATTTT. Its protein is CASSLDSSNQPQHF.

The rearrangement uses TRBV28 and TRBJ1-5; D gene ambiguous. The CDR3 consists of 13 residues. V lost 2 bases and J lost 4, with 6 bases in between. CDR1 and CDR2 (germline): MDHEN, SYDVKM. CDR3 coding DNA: TGTGCCAGCAGTTTAGCAGAGAATCAGCCCCAGCATTTT. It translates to CASSLAENQPQHF. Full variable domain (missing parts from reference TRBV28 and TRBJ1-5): DVKVTQSSRYLVKRTGEKVFLECVQDMDHENMFWYRQDPGLGLRLIYFSYDVKMKEKGDIPEGYSVSREKKERFSLILESASTNQTSMYLCASSLAENQPQHFGDGTRLSIL.

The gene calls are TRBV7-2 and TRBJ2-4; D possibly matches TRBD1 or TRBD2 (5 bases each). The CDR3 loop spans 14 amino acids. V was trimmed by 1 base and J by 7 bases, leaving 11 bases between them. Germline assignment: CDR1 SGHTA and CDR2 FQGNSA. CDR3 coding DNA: TGTGCCAGCAGCTTAGTTCTCGGGGACAACATTCAGTACTTC. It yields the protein CASSLVLGDNIQYF.

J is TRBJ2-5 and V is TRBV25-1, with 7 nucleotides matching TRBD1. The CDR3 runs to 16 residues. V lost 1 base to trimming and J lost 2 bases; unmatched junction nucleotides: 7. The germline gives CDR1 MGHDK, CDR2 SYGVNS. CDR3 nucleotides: TGTGCCAGCAGTGAATGGGGGACAGTCCTTCAAGAGACCCAGTACTTC. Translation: CASSEWGTVLQETQYF.

CDR3 bases: TGTGCCAGCAGCCCCCTAGCGGGAGTGGGCACAGATACGCAGTATTTT. As protein: CASSPLAGVGTDTQYF. This chain links TRBV7-3 with TRBJ2-3; 10 bases match TRBD2. Germline V gene data show CDR1 as SGHTA and CDR2 as FQGTGA. V was pared by 5 bases and J by 1 base, with 6 bases of the junction left unmatched. The CDR3 is 16 amino acids.

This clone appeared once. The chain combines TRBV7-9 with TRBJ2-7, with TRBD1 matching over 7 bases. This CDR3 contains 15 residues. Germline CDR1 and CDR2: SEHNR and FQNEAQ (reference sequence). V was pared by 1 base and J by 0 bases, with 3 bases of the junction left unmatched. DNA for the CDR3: TGTGCCAGCAGCTTAGGCAGGGGGTTCTCCTACGAGCAGTACTTC. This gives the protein CASSLGRGFSYEQYF.